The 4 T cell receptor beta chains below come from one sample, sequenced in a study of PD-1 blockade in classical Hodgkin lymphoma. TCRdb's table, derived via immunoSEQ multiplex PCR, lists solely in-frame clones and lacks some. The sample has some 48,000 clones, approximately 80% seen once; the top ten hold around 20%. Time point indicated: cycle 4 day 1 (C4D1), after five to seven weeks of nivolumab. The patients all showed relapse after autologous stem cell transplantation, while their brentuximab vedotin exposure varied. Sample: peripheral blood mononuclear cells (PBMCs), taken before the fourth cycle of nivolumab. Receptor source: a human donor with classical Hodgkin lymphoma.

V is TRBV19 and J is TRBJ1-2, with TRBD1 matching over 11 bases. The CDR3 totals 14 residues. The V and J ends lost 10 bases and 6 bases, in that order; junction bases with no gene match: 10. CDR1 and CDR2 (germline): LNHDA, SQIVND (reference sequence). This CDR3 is CATLDRGRQDGYTF. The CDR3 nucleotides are TGTGCCACCCTGGACAGGGGGCGGCAGGATGGCTACACCTTC.

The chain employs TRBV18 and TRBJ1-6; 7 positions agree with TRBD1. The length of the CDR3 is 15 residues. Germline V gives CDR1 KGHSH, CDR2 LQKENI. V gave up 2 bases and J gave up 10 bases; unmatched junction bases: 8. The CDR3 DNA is TGTGCCAGCTCACCAGGACAGGTCCTGCGCTCACCCCTCCACTTT. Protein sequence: CASSPGQVLRSPLHF.

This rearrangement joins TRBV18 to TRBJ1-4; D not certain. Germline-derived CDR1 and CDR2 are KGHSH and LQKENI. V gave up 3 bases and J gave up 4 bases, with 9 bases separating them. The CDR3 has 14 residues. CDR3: CASSPTRYNEKLFF. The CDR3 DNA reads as TGTGCCAGCTCACCGACCAGGTATAATGAAAAACTGTTTTTT.

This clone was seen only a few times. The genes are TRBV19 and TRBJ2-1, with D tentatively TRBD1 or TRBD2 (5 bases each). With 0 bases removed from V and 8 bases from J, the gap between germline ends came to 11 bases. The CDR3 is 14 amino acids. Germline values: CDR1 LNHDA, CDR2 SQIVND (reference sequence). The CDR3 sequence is CASSIDLSGHEQFF. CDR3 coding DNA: TGTGCCAGTAGTATAGATCTATCGGGGCATGAGCAGTTCTTC.